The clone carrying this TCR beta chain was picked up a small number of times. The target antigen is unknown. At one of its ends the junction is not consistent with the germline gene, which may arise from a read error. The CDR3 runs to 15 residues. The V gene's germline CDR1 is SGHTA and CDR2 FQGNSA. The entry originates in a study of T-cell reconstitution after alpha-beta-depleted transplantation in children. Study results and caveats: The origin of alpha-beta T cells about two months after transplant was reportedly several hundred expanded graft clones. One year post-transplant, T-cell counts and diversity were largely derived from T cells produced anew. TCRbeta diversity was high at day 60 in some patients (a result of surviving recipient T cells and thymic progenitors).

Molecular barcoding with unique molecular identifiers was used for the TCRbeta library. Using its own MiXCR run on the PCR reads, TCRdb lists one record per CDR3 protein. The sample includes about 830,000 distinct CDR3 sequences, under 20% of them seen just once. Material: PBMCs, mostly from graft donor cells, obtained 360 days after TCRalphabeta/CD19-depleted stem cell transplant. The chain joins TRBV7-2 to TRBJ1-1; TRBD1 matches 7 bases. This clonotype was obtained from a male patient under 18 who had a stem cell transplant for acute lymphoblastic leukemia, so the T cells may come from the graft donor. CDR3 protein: CASILAGTANTEAFF. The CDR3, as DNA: TGTGCCAGCATCTTAGCCGGGACAGCGAACACTGAAGCTTTCTTT.